These T cell receptor beta chains were read from a single sample in a study of cytomegalovirus exposure and HLA in healthy donors. Sequencing used immunoSEQ multiplex PCR; TCRdb keeps in-frame clones, though not all of them. The sample shows some 140,000 clones, 90% of them seen only once. The source material was PBMCs. The origin of the receptors is a woman in her twenties or thirties in good health and CMV-seropositive. Each CDR3 is given with its conserved first and last residue. Rows may omit the clone size; those that give it use once, few, many or a size class.

clone_size: .
j_call: TRBJ1-4
v_call: TRBV5-1
cdr3_length: 16
cdr3_aa: CASSFGTGANNEKLFF

clone_size: once
j_call: TRBJ1-2
v_call: TRBV27
cdr3_length: 14
cdr3_aa: CASSLSGDRGAWTF

clone_size: .
j_call: TRBJ2-7
v_call: TRBV6-1
cdr3_length: 15
cdr3_aa: CASSVATGGTYEQYF

clone_size: .
j_call: TRBJ2-3
v_call: TRBV6-5
cdr3_length: 14
cdr3_aa: CASSPRGRTDTQYF

clone_size: .
j_call: TRBJ1-1
v_call: TRBV7-8
cdr3_length: 14
cdr3_aa: CASSLMGRETEAFF

clone_size: once
j_call: TRBJ1-1
v_call: TRBV5-4
cdr3_length: 16
cdr3_aa: CASTRTGAKWSTEAFF

clone_size: .
j_call: TRBJ1-4
v_call: TRBV9
cdr3_length: 13
cdr3_aa: CASSFTGDGKLFF

clone_size: .
j_call: TRBJ2-1
v_call: TRBV11-1
cdr3_length: 18
cdr3_aa: CASSPRGLAGGNDNEQFF

clone_size: .
j_call: TRBJ1-4
v_call: TRBV6-1
cdr3_length: 16
cdr3_aa: CASSEGQGATNEKLFF

clone_size: .
j_call: TRBJ1-1
v_call: TRBV28
cdr3_length: 13
cdr3_aa: CASSPTGYTEAFF

clone_size: .
j_call: TRBJ2-3
v_call: TRBV10-1
cdr3_length: 13
cdr3_aa: CASSEFQGNTQYF

clone_size: .
j_call: TRBJ1-2
v_call: TRBV7-2
cdr3_length: 17
cdr3_aa: CASSLGSRQGARYGYTF

clone_size: .
j_call: TRBJ2-2
v_call: TRBV4-1
cdr3_length: 16
cdr3_aa: CASSPPGELSTGELFF

clone_size: .
j_call: TRBJ2-4
v_call: TRBV2
cdr3_length: 14
cdr3_aa: CASRDSEEKNIQYF

clone_size: few
j_call: TRBJ1-6
v_call: TRBV6-5
cdr3_length: 15
cdr3_aa: CASSYYRGPNSPLHF

clone_size: .
j_call: TRBJ2-2
v_call: TRBV5-4
cdr3_length: 12
cdr3_aa: CARVIPPGELFF

clone_size: once
j_call: TRBJ2-1
v_call: TRBV11-2
cdr3_length: 13
cdr3_aa: CASSLGQRDEQFF

clone_size: .
j_call: TRBJ2-7
v_call: TRBV6-1
cdr3_length: 14
cdr3_aa: CASSEADRSYEQYF

clone_size: .
j_call: TRBJ1-3
v_call: TRBV28
cdr3_length: 15
cdr3_aa: CASRVSESSGNTIYF

clone_size: .
j_call: TRBJ1-5
v_call: TRBV6-6
cdr3_length: 16
cdr3_aa: CATGGETGLGEQPQHF

clone_size: .
j_call: TRBJ2-7
v_call: TRBV19
cdr3_length: 13
cdr3_aa: CASSGGTAYEQYF

clone_size: .
j_call: TRBJ2-1
v_call: TRBV6-1
cdr3_length: 15
cdr3_aa: CASSRTSGRRNEQFF

clone_size: .
j_call: TRBJ2-2
v_call: TRBV15
cdr3_length: 15
cdr3_aa: CATSRDRGSTGELFF

clone_size: .
j_call: TRBJ2-2
v_call: TRBV18
cdr3_length: 16
cdr3_aa: CASSPQGASGTGELFF

clone_size: .
j_call: TRBJ1-2
v_call: TRBV2
cdr3_length: 13
cdr3_aa: CATQTGGDYGYTF

clone_size: .
j_call: TRBJ2-5
v_call: TRBV7-2
cdr3_length: 14
cdr3_aa: CASSLASRRETQYF

clone_size: .
j_call: TRBJ1-5
v_call: TRBV4-1
cdr3_length: 15
cdr3_aa: CASSLKGERDQPQHF

clone_size: .
j_call: TRBJ1-1
v_call: TRBV25-1
cdr3_length: 12
cdr3_aa: CASSAENTEAFF

clone_size: .
j_call: TRBJ2-5
v_call: TRBV5-4
cdr3_length: 18
cdr3_aa: CASSLRVVAGVEQETQYF

clone_size: .
j_call: TRBJ2-1
v_call: TRBV7-3
cdr3_length: 16
cdr3_aa: CASSLRGREGSNEQFF

clone_size: .
j_call: TRBJ2-7
v_call: TRBV21-1
cdr3_length: 16
cdr3_aa: CASSPGRRGIPYEQYF

clone_size: .
j_call: TRBJ1-4
v_call: TRBV21-1
cdr3_length: 17
cdr3_aa: CAGPTGRGPHDNEKLFF

clone_size: .
j_call: TRBJ2-1
v_call: TRBV4-1
cdr3_length: 15
cdr3_aa: CASSKLGLVVDEQFF

clone_size: .
j_call: TRBJ1-5
v_call: TRBV6-6
cdr3_length: 13
cdr3_aa: CASSPTPWYPQHF

clone_size: once
j_call: TRBJ2-7
v_call: TRBV28
cdr3_length: 14
cdr3_aa: CASSPWGQGYEQYF

clone_size: .
j_call: TRBJ2-1
v_call: TRBV4-2
cdr3_length: 15
cdr3_aa: CASSQLLDSGGEQFF